This T cell receptor (beta chain) was obtained from a study of blood T cells in healthy people across ages. V was pared by 4 bases and J by 0 bases, with 12 bases between. There are 15 residues in the CDR3. Germline lookup yields CDR1 MNHEY and CDR2 SMNVEV (reference sequence). This clonotype was observed a handful of times. For the second PCR, which ran for about 6 to 11 cycles, a sample-barcoded 5' primer and a J-beta primer mix were used. The study obtained at least 2.5 million CDR3-containing paired-end reads from every sample. TCRdb re-analysed the 5' RACE reads in MiXCR, keeping a single row per CDR3 protein. Seen here are under 700,000 distinct CDR3 sequences, about 25% observed once, and the top ten hold 8.5% to 9.5%. Another study also made use of these data, one on T cells of mothers and their children. That work adds: Normalized overlap was always slightly, never significantly, higher in related than unrelated mother-child pairs.

The sample comprised blood. V and J are TRBV27 and TRBJ1-1; D not certain. This receptor was obtained from a boy between 10 and 17 years old in good health. The CDR3 bases are TGTGCCAGCAGTTACCGGACGGATCTGAACACTGAAGCTTTCTTT. Its protein product is CASSYRTDLNTEAFF.